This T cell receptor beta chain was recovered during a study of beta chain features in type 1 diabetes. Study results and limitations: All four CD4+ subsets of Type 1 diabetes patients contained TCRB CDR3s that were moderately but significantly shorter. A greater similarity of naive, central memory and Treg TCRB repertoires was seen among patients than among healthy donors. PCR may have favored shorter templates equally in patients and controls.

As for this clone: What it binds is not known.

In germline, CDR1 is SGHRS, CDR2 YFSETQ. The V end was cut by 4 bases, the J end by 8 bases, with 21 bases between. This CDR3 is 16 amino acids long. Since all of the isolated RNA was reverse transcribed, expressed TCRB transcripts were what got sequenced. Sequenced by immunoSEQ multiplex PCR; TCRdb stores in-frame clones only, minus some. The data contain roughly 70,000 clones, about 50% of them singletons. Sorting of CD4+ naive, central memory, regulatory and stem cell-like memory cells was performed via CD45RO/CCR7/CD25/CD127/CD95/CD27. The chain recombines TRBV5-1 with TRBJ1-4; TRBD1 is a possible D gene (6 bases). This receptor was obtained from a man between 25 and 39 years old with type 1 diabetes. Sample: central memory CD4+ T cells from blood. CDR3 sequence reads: CASSRTTGQLAEKLFF. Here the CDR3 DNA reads TGCGCCAGCAGCAGAACGACAGGCCAGCTAGCCGAAAAACTGTTTTTT.